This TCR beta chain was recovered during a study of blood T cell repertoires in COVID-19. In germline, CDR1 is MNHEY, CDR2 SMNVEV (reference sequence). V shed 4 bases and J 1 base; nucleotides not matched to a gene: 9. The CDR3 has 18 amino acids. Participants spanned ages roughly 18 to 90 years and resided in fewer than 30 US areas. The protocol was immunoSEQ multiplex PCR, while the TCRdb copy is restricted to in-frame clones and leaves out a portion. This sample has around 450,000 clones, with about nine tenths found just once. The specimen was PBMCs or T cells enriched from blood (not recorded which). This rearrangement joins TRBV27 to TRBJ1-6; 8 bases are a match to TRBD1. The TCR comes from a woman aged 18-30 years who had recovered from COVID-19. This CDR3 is CASSSISGGISYNSPLHF. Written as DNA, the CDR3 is TGTGCCAGCAGTTCCATATCAGGGGGCATATCCTATAATTCACCCCTCCACTTT.